This passage covers 26 T cell receptor beta chains from one sample sequenced in a study of cytomegalovirus exposure and HLA in healthy donors. PCR primers comprised 60 Vbeta and 13 Jbeta primers. Sequenced by immunoSEQ multiplex PCR; TCRdb stores in-frame clones only, minus some. The sample has 85,000 to 130,000 clones, around 75% seen once. Input material: PBMCs. The receptor source for this set is a woman younger than 30 in good health and CMV-seropositive.

This chain uses TRBV7-2 with TRBJ2-1; 9 bases agree with TRBD2. CDR3 size: 16 residues. Trimming took 5 bases from V and 4 from J; bases not matched to a gene: 9. From germline, CDR1 is SGHTA and CDR2 FQGNSA. CDR3 sequence reads: CASSPLAGPPYNEQFF. CDR3 sequence (DNA): TGTGCCAGCAGCCCGCTAGCGGGGCCCCCTTACAATGAGCAGTTCTTC.

The V and J genes are TRBV27 and TRBJ2-7; D not certain. Trimming stripped 6 bases from V and 3 bases from J, with 12 bases between. The V gene's germline CDR1 is MNHEY and CDR2 SMNVEV (reference sequence). This CDR3 comprises 13 residues. The CDR3 region is CASSHSFLYEQYF. The CDR3 DNA is TGTGCCAGCAGCCACTCTTTCCTCTACGAGCAGTACTTC.

V usage is TRBV4-2 and J usage is TRBJ2-7, with 8 bases fitting TRBD1. CDR3 length: 12 amino acids. The ends lost 3 bases at V and 5 bases at J; junction bases unmatched: 0. Germline CDR1 reads LGHNA; CDR2 reads YNFKEQ. In DNA, the CDR3 is TGTGCCAGCAGCCAGGACAGGGACGAGCAGTACTTC. Protein product: CASSQDRDEQYF.

The genes are TRBV28 and TRBJ1-5; 7 bases are a match to TRBD1. Trimming removed 3 bases from V and 6 bases from J; junction bases left unmatched: 8. CDR1 MDHEN and CDR2 SYDVKM come from the germline V gene. The CDR3 has 15 amino acids. The CDR3 here is CASSLRGGAFQPQHF. DNA for the CDR3: TGTGCCAGCAGTTTGAGAGGGGGCGCGTTTCAGCCCCAGCATTTT. The full variable domain, in which reference TRBV28 and TRBJ1-5 provide the parts outside the CDR3, is DVKVTQSSRYLVKRTGEKVFLECVQDMDHENMFWYRQDPGLGLRLIYFSYDVKMKEKGDIPEGYSVSREKKERFSLILESASTNQTSMYLCASSLRGGAFQPQHFGDGTRLSIL.

This clone was picked up a small number of times. The CDR3 reads CASSEGEGSGGNTIYF. For the CDR3, the DNA is TGTGCCAGCAGTGAAGGGGAGGGATCGGGAGGAAACACCATATATTTT. The rearrangement joins TRBV6-1 to TRBJ1-3, with D hard to call. Germline CDR1 MNHNS, CDR2 SASEGT. CDR3 length: 16 residues. V lost 1 base and J 4 bases, leaving 14 bases between the germline ends.

Only a few counts were recorded for this clone. This chain connects TRBV5-1 to TRBJ2-3; 7 bases align to TRBD1. The CDR3 loop spans 15 amino acids. Per germline, CDR1 SGHRS and CDR2 YFSETQ. V lost 5 bases, J lost 3 bases, and 9 bases stayed unmatched. This CDR3 reads CASRAGTVTTDTQYF. CDR3 DNA sequence: TGCGCCAGCAGAGCCGGGACAGTAACAACAGATACGCAGTATTTT.

This chain connects TRBV5-5 to TRBJ2-7, with a tentative D call TRBD1 (7 bases). The V and J ends lost 2 bases and 0 bases respectively, with 12 bases between them. The CDR3 runs to 15 residues. Germline V gene sequence: CDR1 SGHKS, CDR2 YYEKEE (reference sequence). CDR3 bases: TGTGCCAGCAGCTTCGGCGGGACAGTCTCCTACGAGCAGTACTTC. Amino acid sequence: CASSFGGTVSYEQYF.

Comments on this clone: A junction end diverges from the germline sequence, so it may reflect a read error. V gene TRBV7-9 combines with J gene TRBJ2-3, with D uncertain. The CDR3 length is 12 residues. Germline assignment: CDR1 SEHNR and CDR2 FQNEAQ (reference sequence). CDR3 loop: CSSSYFTDTQYF. In nucleotides, the CDR3 is TGTTCCAGCAGCTACTTCACAGATACGCAGTATTTT.

This chain uses TRBV6-5 with TRBJ2-3; 7 bases agree with TRBD2. The CDR3 has 15 amino acids. Per the germline V gene, CDR1 is MNHEY and CDR2 is SVGAGI. With V trimmed by 7 bases and J by 4 bases, 11 bases remained unmatched. This CDR3 is CASTLRGGSADTQYF. DNA of the CDR3: TGTGCCAGCACACTGAGGGGCGGGAGTGCAGATACGCAGTATTTT.

This sequence joins TRBV30 and TRBJ2-1; D unresolved. Trimming took 5 bases from V and 3 from J, leaving 8 bases between them. This CDR3 region has 12 residues. The germline gives CDR1 GTSNPN, CDR2 SVGIG (reference sequence). CDR3 sequence: CAWAPLYNEQFF. Written as DNA, the CDR3 is TGTGCCTGGGCCCCACTCTACAATGAGCAGTTCTTC. The full variable domain, in which reference TRBV30 and TRBJ2-1 provide the parts outside the CDR3, is SQTIHQWPATLVQPVGSPLSLECTVEGTSNPNLYWYRQAAGRGLQLLFYSVGIGQISSEVPQNLSASRPQDRQFILSSKKLLLSDSGFYLCAWAPLYNEQFFGPGTRLTVL.

CDR3 in DNA: TGTGCCAGCAGTGAAGATCGTAGGCAGTACTTC. Its translation: CASSEDRRQYF. The chain carries TRBV6-1 and TRBJ2-7; D not resolved. Trimming took 1 base from V and 9 from J, leaving 7 bases between them. The CDR3 is 11 residues long. Germline loops: CDR1 MNHNS, CDR2 SASEGT.

The rearrangement links TRBV27 to TRBJ2-7; D possibly corresponds to TRBD1 (5 bases). V was clipped by 4 bases and J by 2 bases, with 24 bases between them. The CDR3 is 18 amino acids. CDR1 is MNHEY and CDR2 is SMNVEV in the germline V gene (reference sequence). The CDR3 protein is CASSSRFHDSSLTYEQYF. The CDR3 DNA reads TGTGCCAGCAGTTCCCGATTCCACGACAGCTCCTTGACCTACGAGCAGTACTTC.

The chain is built from TRBV7-9 and TRBJ2-7; 8 bases agree with TRBD2. Looked up from germline, CDR1 is SEHNR and CDR2 is FQNEAQ (reference sequence). CDR3 length: 17 residues. Trimming took 3 bases from V and 2 from J; bases not matched to a gene: 12. CDR3 in DNA: TGTGCCAGCAGCTTGAGTAGGGGACTAGTCATCCCCTACGAGCAGTACTTC. Its translation is CASSLSRGLVIPYEQYF. The full variable domain, rest sourced from reference TRBV7-9 and TRBJ2-7, is DTGVSQNPRHKITKRGQNVTFRCDPISEHNRLYWYRQTLGQGPEFLTYFQNEAQLEKSRLLSDRFSAERPKGSFSTLEIQRTEQGDSAMYLCASSLSRGLVIPYEQYFGPGTRLTVT.

This sequence joins TRBV30 and TRBJ2-3; 7 bases match TRBD2. With 3 bases clipped from V and 6 bases from J, the junction kept 6 bases outside the gene matches. The germline V gene has CDR1 GTSNPN and CDR2 SVGIG (reference sequence). The CDR3 has 13 amino acids. CDR3 sequence: CAWRRGIADTQYF. The CDR3 DNA reads as TGTGCCTGGAGGCGGGGGATAGCGGATACGCAGTATTTT.

The chain couples TRBV27 to TRBJ2-7; D gene unclear. CDR3 length equals 14 residues. Germline V gene lookup returns CDR1 MNHEY and CDR2 SMNVEV (reference sequence). V lost 0 bases and J 2 bases, leaving 8 bases between the germline ends. CDR3 bases: TGTGCCAGCAGTTTATCTCCTAGACCCTACGAGCAGTACTTC. This sequence encodes CASSLSPRPYEQYF.

The chain couples TRBV7-8 to TRBJ2-1, with 12 bases that match TRBD2. Unmatched junction bases numbered 2, after V lost 3 bases and J lost 5 bases. The CDR3 covers 15 residues. Germline CDR1 is SGHVS and CDR2 is FQNEAQ. CDR3 sequence: CASSLGTSGHNEQFF. The CDR3 coding sequence is TGTGCCAGCAGCTTGGGGACTAGCGGGCACAATGAGCAGTTCTTC.

This rearrangement joins TRBV15 to TRBJ2-1, with D uncertain. With 0 bases removed from V and 0 bases from J, the gap between germline ends came to 6 bases. In germline, CDR1 is LNHNV, CDR2 YYDKDF (reference sequence). The CDR3 totals 15 residues. CDR3 in DNA: TGTGCCACCAGCAGAGATCTAAGCTCCTACAATGAGCAGTTCTTC. Translated, it gives CATSRDLSSYNEQFF.

This clone has a single count. This sequence joins TRBV10-3 and TRBJ1-2; D may be TRBD1 (5 bases). V lost 0 bases and J 0 bases, leaving 11 bases between the germline ends. Germline lookup yields CDR1 ENHRY and CDR2 SYGVKD. The length of the CDR3 is 16 residues. The CDR3 nucleotides read TGTGCCATCAGTGAGTCACAGGACCCCTCTAACTATGGCTACACCTTC. It is translated as CAISESQDPSNYGYTF.

The V and J genes are TRBV28 and TRBJ1-4, with TRBD1 identical over 9 bases. CDR3 length equals 14 residues. Germline CDR1 and CDR2: MDHEN and SYDVKM. V lost 4 bases and J lost 8; bases outside the gene matches: 5. CDR3 sequence: CASSSDRGGEKLFF. The CDR3 DNA sequence: TGTGCCAGCAGTTCAGACAGGGGGGGGGAAAAACTGTTTTTT.

There are a few counts of this clone. The chain carries TRBV7-9 and TRBJ2-1; the match to TRBD2 covers 8 bases. Germline CDR1 SEHNR, CDR2 FQNEAQ (reference sequence). J lost 6 bases, V lost 1 base, and 2 bases had no gene match. CDR3 size: 14 residues. This CDR3 is CASSLGTSTNEQFF. The CDR3 DNA sequence: TGTGCCAGCAGCTTAGGGACTAGCACCAATGAGCAGTTCTTC.

CDR3 nucleotide sequence: TGTGCCAGTAGCGACAGCCGGGGGGGCAATCAGCCCCAGCATTTT. Its protein product is CASSDSRGGNQPQHF. The chain joins TRBV19 to TRBJ1-5; maybe TRBD1 (5 bases). The CDR3 is made up of 15 amino acids. Trimming cost V 6 bases and J 2 bases, with 14 bases left between them. Germline V lookup: CDR1 LNHDA, CDR2 SQIVND (reference sequence).

The chain carries TRBV27 and TRBJ2-7; 11 bases match TRBD1. CDR3 size: 15 residues. V lost 6 bases, J lost 2 bases, and 6 bases stayed unmatched. In germline, CDR1 is MNHEY, CDR2 SMNVEV (reference sequence). The CDR3 DNA reads TGTGCCAGCAGGAAGGGACAGGGGGTGGCCTACGAGCAGTACTTC. Translated: CASRKGQGVAYEQYF.

This clone was observed a handful of times. The chain joins TRBV10-3 to TRBJ1-4; TRBD1 aligns across 7 bases. Losses at the gene ends were 10 bases for V and 4 bases for J; bases not matched to a gene: 9. CDR1 is ENHRY and CDR2 is SYGVKD in the germline V gene. There are 14 residues in the CDR3. In DNA form, the CDR3 reads TGTGCCACTCATCCGGGACAGATTAATGAAAAACTGTTTTTT. Amino acids: CATHPGQINEKLFF.

The J gene is TRBJ2-1, the V gene TRBV6-4; TRBD2 might be the D (5 bases). This CDR3 region has 19 residues. Trimming stripped 8 bases from V and 0 bases from J, with 26 bases between. The germline V gene encodes CDR1 MRHNA and CDR2 SNTAGT. CDR3 sequence (DNA): TGTGCCAGCGACCAAAGTCCTAGCCTAATCGGGAACTCCTACAATGAGCAGTTCTTC. Translated: CASDQSPSLIGNSYNEQFF.

The chain employs TRBV9 and TRBJ2-1; maybe TRBD2 (7 bases). The CDR3 runs to 16 residues. From germline, CDR1 is SGDLS and CDR2 YYNGEE. V dropped 0 bases and J dropped 8 bases, with 18 bases sitting between them. The CDR3 nucleotides read TGTGCCAGCAGCGTAGGACCGGGGGGCATTGGGGATGAGCAGTTCTTC. Amino acids: CASSVGPGGIGDEQFF.

The chain recombines TRBV6-5 with TRBJ2-7; D is possibly TRBD2 (6 bases). The CDR3 has 13 amino acids. The V end was cut by 0 bases, the J end by 3 bases, with 6 bases between. Germline V CDR1 and CDR2: MNHEY, SVGAGI. CDR3 in amino acids: CASSYSEGYEQYF. The CDR3 nucleotides are TGTGCCAGCAGTTACTCGGAGGGCTACGAGCAGTACTTC.